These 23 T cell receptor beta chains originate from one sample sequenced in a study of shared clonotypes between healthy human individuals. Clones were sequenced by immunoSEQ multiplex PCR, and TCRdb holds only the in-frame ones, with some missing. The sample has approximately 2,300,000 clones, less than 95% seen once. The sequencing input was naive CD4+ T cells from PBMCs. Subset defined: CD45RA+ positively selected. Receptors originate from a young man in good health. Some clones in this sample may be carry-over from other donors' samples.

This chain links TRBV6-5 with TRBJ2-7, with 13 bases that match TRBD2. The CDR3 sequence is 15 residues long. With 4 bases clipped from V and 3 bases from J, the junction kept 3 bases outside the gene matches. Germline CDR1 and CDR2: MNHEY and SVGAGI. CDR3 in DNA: TGTGCCAGCAGTTCCGGACTAGCGGGAGTCTACGAGCAGTACTTC. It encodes CASSSGLAGVYEQYF.

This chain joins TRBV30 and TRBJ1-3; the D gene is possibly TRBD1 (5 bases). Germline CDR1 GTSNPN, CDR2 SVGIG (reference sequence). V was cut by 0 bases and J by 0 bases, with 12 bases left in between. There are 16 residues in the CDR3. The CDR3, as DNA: TGTGCCTGGAGTGTACGAGGGGACCTCTCTGGAAACACCATATATTTT. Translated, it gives CAWSVRGDLSGNTIYF.

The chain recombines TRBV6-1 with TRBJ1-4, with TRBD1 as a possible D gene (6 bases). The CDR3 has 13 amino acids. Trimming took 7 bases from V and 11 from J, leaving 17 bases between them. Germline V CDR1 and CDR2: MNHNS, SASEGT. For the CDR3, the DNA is TGTGCCAGCACTATGGACAGCTATCAGAAACTGTTTTTT. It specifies CASTMDSYQKLFF.

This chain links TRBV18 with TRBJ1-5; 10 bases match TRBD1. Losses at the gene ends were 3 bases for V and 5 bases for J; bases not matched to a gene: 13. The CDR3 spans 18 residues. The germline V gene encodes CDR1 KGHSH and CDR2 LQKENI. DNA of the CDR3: TGTGCCAGCTCACCTCTGGGACAGGGGAGAGGTAGAGATCAGCCCCAGCATTTT. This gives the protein CASSPLGQGRGRDQPQHF.

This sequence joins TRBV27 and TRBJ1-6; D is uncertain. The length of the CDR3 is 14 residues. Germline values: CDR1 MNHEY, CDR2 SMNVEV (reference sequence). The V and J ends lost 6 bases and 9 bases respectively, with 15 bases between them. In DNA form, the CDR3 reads TGTGCCAGCAGAATTAGGGCCGGTGGTTCACCCCTCCACTTT. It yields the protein CASRIRAGGSPLHF.

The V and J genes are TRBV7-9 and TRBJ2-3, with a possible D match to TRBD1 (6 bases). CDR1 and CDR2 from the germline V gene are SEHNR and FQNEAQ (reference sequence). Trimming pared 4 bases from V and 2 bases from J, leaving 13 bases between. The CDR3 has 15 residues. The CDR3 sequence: CASSSLDRITDTQYF. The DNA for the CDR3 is TGTGCCAGCAGCTCTCTCGACAGGATCACAGATACGCAGTATTTT.

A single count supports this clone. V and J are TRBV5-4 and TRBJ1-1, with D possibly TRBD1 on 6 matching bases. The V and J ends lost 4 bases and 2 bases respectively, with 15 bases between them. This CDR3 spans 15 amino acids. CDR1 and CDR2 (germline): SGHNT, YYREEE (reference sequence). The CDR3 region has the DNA TGTGCCAGCAGCACTGGGGGGACATCCAACACTGAAGCTTTCTTT. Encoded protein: CASSTGGTSNTEAFF.

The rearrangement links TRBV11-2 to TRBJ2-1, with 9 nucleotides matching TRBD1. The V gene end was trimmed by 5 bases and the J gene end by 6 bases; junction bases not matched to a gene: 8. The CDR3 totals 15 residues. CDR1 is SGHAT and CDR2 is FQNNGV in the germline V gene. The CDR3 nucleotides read TGTGCCAGCAGCCCACAGGGGGCGAGTGGCAATGAGCAGTTCTTC. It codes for CASSPQGASGNEQFF.

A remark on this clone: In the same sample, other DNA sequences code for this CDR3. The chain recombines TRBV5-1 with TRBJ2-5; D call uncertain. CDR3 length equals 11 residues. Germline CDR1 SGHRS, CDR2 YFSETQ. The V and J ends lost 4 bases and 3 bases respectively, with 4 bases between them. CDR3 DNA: TGCGCCAGCAGCCTTGAAGAGACCCAGTACTTC. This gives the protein CASSLEETQYF. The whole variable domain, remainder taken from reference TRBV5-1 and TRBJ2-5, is KAGVTQTPRYLIKTRGQQVTLSCSPISGHRSVSWYQQTPGQGLQFLFEYFSETQRNKGNFPGRFSGRQFSNSRSEMNVSTLELGDSALYLCASSLEETQYFGPGTRLLVL.

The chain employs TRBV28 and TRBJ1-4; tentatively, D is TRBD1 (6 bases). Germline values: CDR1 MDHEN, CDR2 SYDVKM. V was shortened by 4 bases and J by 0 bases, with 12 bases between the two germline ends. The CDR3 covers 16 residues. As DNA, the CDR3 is TGTGCCAGCAGTTCCCCGACAGGTGCAACTAATGAAAAACTGTTTTTT. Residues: CASSSPTGATNEKLFF.

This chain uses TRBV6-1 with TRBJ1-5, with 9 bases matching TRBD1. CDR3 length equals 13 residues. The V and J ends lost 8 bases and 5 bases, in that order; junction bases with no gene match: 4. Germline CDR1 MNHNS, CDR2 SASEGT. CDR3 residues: CASHRGPDQPQHF. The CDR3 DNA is TGTGCCAGCCACAGGGGGCCGGATCAGCCCCAGCATTTT.

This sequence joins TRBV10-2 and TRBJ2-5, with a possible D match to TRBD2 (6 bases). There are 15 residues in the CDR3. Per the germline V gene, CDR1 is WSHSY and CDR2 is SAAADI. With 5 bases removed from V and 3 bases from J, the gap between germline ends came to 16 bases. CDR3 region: CASSLGGRIEETQYF. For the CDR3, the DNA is TGCGCCAGCAGTCTGGGAGGCCGAATCGAAGAGACCCAGTACTTC.

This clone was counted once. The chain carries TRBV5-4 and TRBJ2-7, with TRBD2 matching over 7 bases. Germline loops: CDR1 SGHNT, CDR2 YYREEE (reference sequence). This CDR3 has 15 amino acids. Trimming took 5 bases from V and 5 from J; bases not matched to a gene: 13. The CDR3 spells CASRTQSGISNEQYF. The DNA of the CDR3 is TGTGCCAGCAGAACCCAAAGCGGGATTTCTAACGAGCAGTACTTC.

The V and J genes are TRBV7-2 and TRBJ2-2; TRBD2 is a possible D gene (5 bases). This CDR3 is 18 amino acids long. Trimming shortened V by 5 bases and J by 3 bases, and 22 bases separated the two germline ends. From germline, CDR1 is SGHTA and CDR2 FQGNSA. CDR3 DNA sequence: TGTGCCAGCAGCCTATTCCTTACGTGGCTAGCACACACCGGGGAGCTGTTTTTT. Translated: CASSLFLTWLAHTGELFF.

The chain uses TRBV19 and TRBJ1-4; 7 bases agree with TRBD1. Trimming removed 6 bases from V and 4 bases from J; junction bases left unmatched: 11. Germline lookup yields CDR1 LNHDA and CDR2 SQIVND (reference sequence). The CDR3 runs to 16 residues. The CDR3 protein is CASSLGQARINEKLFF. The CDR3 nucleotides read TGTGCCAGTAGCCTCGGACAGGCCCGCATTAATGAAAAACTGTTTTTT.

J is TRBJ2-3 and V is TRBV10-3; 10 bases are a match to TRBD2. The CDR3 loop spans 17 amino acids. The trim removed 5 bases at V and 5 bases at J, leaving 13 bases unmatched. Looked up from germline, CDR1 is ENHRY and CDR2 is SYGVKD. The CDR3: CAISTWTSGASGDTQYF. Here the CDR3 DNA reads TGTGCCATCAGTACTTGGACTAGCGGCGCTTCGGGAGATACGCAGTATTTT.

The CDR3 nucleotides are TGTGCCAGCAGCCTCGACACTGGAAACACCATATATTTT. Residues: CASSLDTGNTIYF. The V gene is TRBV7-2, the J gene TRBJ1-3; D gene uncertain. In germline, CDR1 is SGHTA, CDR2 FQGNSA. CDR3 length equals 13 residues. The V gene lost 5 bases and the J gene lost 2 bases, with 7 bases spanning the gap.

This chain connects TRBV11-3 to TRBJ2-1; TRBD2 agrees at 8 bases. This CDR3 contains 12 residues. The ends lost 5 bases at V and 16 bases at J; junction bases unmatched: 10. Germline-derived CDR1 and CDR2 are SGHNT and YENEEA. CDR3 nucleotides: TGTGCCAGCAGCCCCTCGGGCGGGAGGTTATTCTTC. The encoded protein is CASSPSGGRLFF.

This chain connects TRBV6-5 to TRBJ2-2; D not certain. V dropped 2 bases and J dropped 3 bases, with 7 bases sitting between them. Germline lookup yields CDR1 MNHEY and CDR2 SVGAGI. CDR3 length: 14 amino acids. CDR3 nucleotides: TGTGCCAGCAGTTACGGTGAGGACACCGGGGAGCTGTTTTTT. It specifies CASSYGEDTGELFF.

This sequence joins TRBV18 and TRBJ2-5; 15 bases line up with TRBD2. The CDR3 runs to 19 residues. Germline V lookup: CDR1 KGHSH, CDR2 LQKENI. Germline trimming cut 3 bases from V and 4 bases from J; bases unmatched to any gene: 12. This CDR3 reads CASSPTAGLAGGSGETQYF. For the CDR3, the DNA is TGTGCCAGCTCACCTACAGCGGGACTAGCGGGAGGAAGTGGAGAGACCCAGTACTTC.

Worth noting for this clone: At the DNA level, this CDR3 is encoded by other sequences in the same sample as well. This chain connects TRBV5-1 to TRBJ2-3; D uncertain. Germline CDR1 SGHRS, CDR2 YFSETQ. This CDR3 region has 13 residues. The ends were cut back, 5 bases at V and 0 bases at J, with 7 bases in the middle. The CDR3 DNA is TGCGCCAGCAGTTTCGATAGCACAGATACGCAGTATTTT. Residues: CASSFDSTDTQYF.

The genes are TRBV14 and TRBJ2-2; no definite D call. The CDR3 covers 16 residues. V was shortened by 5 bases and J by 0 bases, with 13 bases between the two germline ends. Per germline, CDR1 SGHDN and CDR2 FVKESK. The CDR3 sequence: CASSFQPPANTGELFF. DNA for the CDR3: TGTGCCAGCAGCTTCCAGCCACCCGCGAACACCGGGGAGCTGTTTTTT.

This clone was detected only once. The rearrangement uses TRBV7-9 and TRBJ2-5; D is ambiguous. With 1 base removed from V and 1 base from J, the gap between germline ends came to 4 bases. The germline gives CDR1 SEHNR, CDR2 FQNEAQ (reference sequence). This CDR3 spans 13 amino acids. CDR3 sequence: CASSLGLQETQYF. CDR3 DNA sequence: TGTGCCAGCAGCTTAGGCCTCCAAGAGACCCAGTACTTC.